The 11 T cell receptor beta chains below all came from one sample that was sequenced in a study of blood T cells in healthy people across ages (dated by TCRdb to the mid-2010s). Receptor libraries were prepared by 5' RACE. Reads for this sample came from an Illumina HiSeq 2500. The second PCR ran for roughly 7 to 11 cycles and used a J-beta primer mix along with a sample-barcoded 5' primer. TCRdb reworked the public reads: Q25 trimming with fastp, MiXCR clone assembly, productive beta chains retained. Here each entry gathers all rows of one CDR3 protein and keeps the most common genes and DNA. For this sample there are 1.5 million or so distinct CDR3 sequences; roughly 43% appear just once. In total, the top ten clones hold around 4% of the sample. The sequencing input was blood. The receptors come from a woman younger than 30 in good health.

The CDR3, as DNA: TGCGCCAGCAGCTTCATAAAGGGGCGCCCAGATACGCAGTATTTT. Amino acid sequence: CASSFIKGRPDTQYF. This sequence joins TRBV5-1 and TRBJ2-3, with TRBD1 as a possible D gene (5 bases). Germline values: CDR1 SGHRS, CDR2 YFSETQ. V lost 2 bases and J 4 bases, leaving 14 bases between the germline ends. The CDR3 consists of 15 residues. The full variable domain, in which reference TRBV5-1 and TRBJ2-3 provide the parts outside the CDR3, is KAGVTQTPRYLIKTRGQQVTLSCSPISGHRSVSWYQQTPGQGLQFLFEYFSETQRNKGNFPGRFSGRQFSNSRSEMNVSTLELGDSALYLCASSFIKGRPDTQYFGPGTRLTVL.

This clonotype has only a few counts. This sequence joins TRBV28 and TRBJ2-1; D not certain. CDR1 MDHEN and CDR2 SYDVKM come from the germline V gene. V was trimmed by 6 bases and J by 12 bases, leaving 21 bases between them. This CDR3 is 14 amino acids long. CDR3 residues: CASSPLPTPTGQFF. The CDR3 DNA reads as TGTGCCAGCAGCCCCCTACCAACTCCAACGGGGCAGTTCTTC. Full variable domain (outside the CDR3, taken from reference TRBV28 and TRBJ2-1): DVKVTQSSRYLVKRTGEKVFLECVQDMDHENMFWYRQDPGLGLRLIYFSYDVKMKEKGDIPEGYSVSREKKERFSLILESASTNQTSMYLCASSPLPTPTGQFFGPGTRLTVL.

This clonotype was detected only a few times. The chain has TRBV20-1 and TRBJ2-1, with no clear D. The CDR3 loop spans 14 amino acids. Germline lookup yields CDR1 DFQATT and CDR2 SNEGSKA (reference sequence). The V and J ends lost 3 bases and 1 base respectively, with 10 bases between them. DNA for the CDR3: TGCAGTGCTAGCTTAGCTGGGTCCTACAATGAGCAGTTCTTC. Translated: CSASLAGSYNEQFF.

The chain uses TRBV27 and TRBJ1-1; D gene ambiguous. The CDR3 is 11 amino acids. The V gene's germline CDR1 is MNHEY and CDR2 SMNVEV (reference sequence). Trimming shortened V by 4 bases and J by 8 bases, and 8 bases separated the two germline ends. Here the CDR3 reads CASSSSLEAFF. The CDR3 coding sequence is TGTGCCAGCAGTTCCTCCTTGGAAGCTTTCTTT.

CDR3 in DNA: TGCGCCAGCAGCTTGGAAGGCGACAAGAGCACAGATACGCAGTATTTT. Translation: CASSLEGDKSTDTQYF. The chain has TRBV5-1 and TRBJ2-3; D ambiguous. CDR1 and CDR2 from the germline V gene are SGHRS and YFSETQ. V dropped 0 bases and J dropped 0 bases, with 11 bases sitting between them. This CDR3 has 16 residues.

This chain joins TRBV7-2 and TRBJ2-7; D is ambiguous. V was cut by 0 bases and J by 3 bases, with 12 bases left in between. The CDR3 has 15 amino acids. The germline CDR1 and CDR2 sequences are SGHTA and FQGNSA. The CDR3 protein is CASSLAALGVYEQYF. The CDR3 DNA reads TGTGCCAGCAGCTTAGCCGCTCTAGGAGTCTACGAGCAGTACTTC. Supplemented by reference TRBV7-2 and TRBJ2-7, the full variable domain reads GAGVSQSPSNKVTEKGKDVELRCDPISGHTALYWYRQSLGQGLEFLIYFQGNSAPDKSGLPSDRFSAERTGGSVSTLTIQRTQQEDSAVYLCASSLAALGVYEQYFGPGTRLTVT.

The chain has TRBV3-1 and TRBJ2-5, with 16 bases identical to TRBD2. This CDR3 has 20 residues. V trimming: 4 bases; J trimming: 1 base; junction bases outside the gene matches: 12. Germline CDR1 is LGHDT and CDR2 is YNNKEL (reference sequence). The CDR3 DNA sequence: TGTGCCAGCAGCCCAAAGATCGGGACTAGCGGGAGGGAGCGCCAAGAGACCCAGTACTTC. This sequence encodes CASSPKIGTSGRERQETQYF.

This clonotype was recorded at least ten times. This sequence joins TRBV13 and TRBJ2-1; no clear D. The CDR3 totals 13 residues. Trimming took off 5 bases at V and 8 bases at J, with 13 bases between the two ends. CDR1 and CDR2 from the germline V gene are PRHDT and FYEKMQ (reference sequence). CDR3 coding DNA: TGTGCCAGCAGCCTGGGTAGTGGTCATGAGCAGTTCTTC. Its protein is CASSLGSGHEQFF.

This clonotype showed up just a few times. J is TRBJ1-4 and V is TRBV12-3 or TRBV12-4; maybe TRBD1 (5 bases). The CDR3 totals 11 residues. The V gene lost 9 bases and the J gene lost 7 bases, with 9 bases spanning the gap. The CDR3 sequence: CAREGSEKLFF. The CDR3 nucleotides are TGTGCCAGAGAGGGGTCTGAAAAACTGTTTTTT.

This chain joins TRBV14 and TRBJ2-7; D uncertain. The J call is uncertain, as TRBJ2-5 better fits the DNA end. This CDR3 region has 15 residues. Germline CDR1 SGHDN, CDR2 FVKESK. CDR3 DNA: TGTGCCAGCAGCCAAGCACGTAGTCAGCGAGGGACCCAGTACTTC. It yields the protein CASSQARSQRGTQYF.

The chain uses TRBV20-1 and TRBJ1-5, with TRBD1 identical over 7 bases. The germline CDR1 and CDR2 sequences are DFQATT and SNEGSKA (reference sequence). V gave up 1 base and J gave up 2 bases; unmatched junction bases: 8. The CDR3 has 16 amino acids. The CDR3 bases are TGCAGTGCTAGAGCCAACAGGGGTTATGGCAATCAGCCCCAGCATTTT. Protein sequence: CSARANRGYGNQPQHF.